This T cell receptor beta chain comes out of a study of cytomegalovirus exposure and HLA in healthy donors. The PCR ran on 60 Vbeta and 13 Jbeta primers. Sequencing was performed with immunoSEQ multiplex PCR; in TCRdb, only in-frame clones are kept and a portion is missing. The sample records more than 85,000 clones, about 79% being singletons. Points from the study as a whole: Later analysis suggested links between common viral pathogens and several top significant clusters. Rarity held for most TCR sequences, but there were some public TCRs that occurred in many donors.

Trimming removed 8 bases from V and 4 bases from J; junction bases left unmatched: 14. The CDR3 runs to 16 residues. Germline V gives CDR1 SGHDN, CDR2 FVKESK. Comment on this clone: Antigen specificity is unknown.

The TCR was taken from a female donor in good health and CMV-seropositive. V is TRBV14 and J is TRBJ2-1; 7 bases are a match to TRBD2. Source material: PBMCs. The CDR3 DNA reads TGTGCCAGCGGGCGTGTGGCGGGAGTAAGGTACAATGAGCAGTTCTTC. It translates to CASGRVAGVRYNEQFF. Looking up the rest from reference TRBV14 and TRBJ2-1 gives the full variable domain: EAGVTQFPSHSVIEKGQTVTLRCDPISGHDNLYWYRRVMGKEIKFLLHFVKESKQDESGMPNNRFLAERTGGTYSTLKVQPAELEDSGVYFCASGRVAGVRYNEQFFGPGTRLTVL.